This record concerns one TCR beta chain sequence. The entry originates in a study of sequential checkpoint blockade in melanoma. The table came from immunoSEQ multiplex PCR; TCRdb's copy has only in-frame clones and leaves some out. The repertoire holds 6,000 or so clones, with around 57% as singletons. Regarding treatment: randomized to nivolumab then ipilimumab (arm A) or the reverse (arm B). V was shortened by 3 bases and J by 5 bases, with 5 bases between the two germline ends. Germline lookup yields CDR1 SEHNR and CDR2 FQNEAQ (reference sequence). This CDR3 is built from 12 residues. This sequence originates from a human donor with melanoma. The chain links TRBV7-9 to TRBJ2-1, with D possibly being TRBD2 (5 bases). The sequencing here drew on CD8+ T cells sorted from blood (inferred from file names), taken from a patient given nivolumab and ipilimumab in sequence. CDR3 amino acids: CASSFGNNEQFF. CDR3 DNA sequence: TGTGCCAGCAGCTTCGGGAACAATGAGCAGTTCTTC.